This entry describes one T cell receptor beta chain. This CDR3 contains 14 residues. Trimming cost V 2 bases and J 6 bases; bases outside gene matches: 1. Germline lookup yields CDR1 SGHDT and CDR2 YYEEEE. The data belong to a study of identical twins. TCRdb called the 5' RACE reads again in MiXCR, with one record for every CDR3 protein. The table records fewer than 500,000 distinct CDR3 sequences, more than 20% of them present only once. The data also belong to a second study, concerning T cells expressing NK-cell markers. Turning to that study: The CD3+CD56-NKG2C+ fraction was also led by these clonotypes in a few donors.

The chain carries TRBV5-6 and TRBJ2-4, with 11 positions matching TRBD2. This TCR was recovered from a woman aged 18-29 years in good health. What was sequenced was CD4+ T cells sorted from blood. Here the CDR3 DNA reads TGTGCCAGCAGCTTCACTAGCGGGAGAAACATTCAGTACTTC. It is translated as CASSFTSGRNIQYF.